Given below is one T cell receptor beta chain in context. Its antigen remains unidentified. No qualities accompany the bases; no much larger clone lies one base away. V sheds 1 base and J sheds 6 bases, leaving 19 bases between their ends. The CDR3 starts with the cysteine, ends with the phenylalanine, and has 17 residues. The CDR3 DNA has 51 bases and is translated from base 1. The germline V gene supplies CDR1 LGHNA and CDR2 YNFKEQ. The library was produced with the immunoSEQ multiplex PCR assay. For the multiplex PCR, a mixture combining 60 forward primers for TCR Vbeta segments and 13 reverse primers for TCR Jbeta segments was used. The CDR3 region of rearranged TCR beta genes was amplified from genomic DNA with a multiplex PCR assay. On the Illumina HiSeq System, the amplified TCR beta libraries were sequenced as 87-base-pair reads. In the source study's methods: In a later analysis, about 80 million unique TCR beta chains were counted across the 500 to 700 repertoires, and roughly 11 million of these chains were shared by at least two donors. Raw reads were error-corrected and collapsed into unique sequences with a nearest-neighbor algorithm that merged closely related sequences to remove PCR and sequencing errors. To assign V, D and J gene segments, CDR3 sequences were aligned to IMGT reference sequences. For a sequence to be retained, at least a six-nucleotide match to both a V gene segment and a J gene segment was required. A rearrangement counted as productive if the CDR3 had no stop codons and remained in frame with V and J, and every other rearrangement counted as non-productive. CDR3 was defined according to IMGT convention as the region running from the second conserved V-encoded cysteine to the conserved J-encoded phenylalanine. Sequences without an unambiguous match to a single V gene segment were excluded from the earlier analysis of over 500 of the donors. An earlier analysis of a few hundred of the donors called V segments functional above 56.7% productive rearrangements and segregating when the between-donor standard deviation exceeded 5%. To diagnose cytomegalovirus status from the catalog of TCR beta chain sequences, a statistical classification framework was built. In a later analysis, V and J genes were assigned by comparing TCR nucleotide sequences against IMGT/GENE-DB human TR gene sequences. Using the TCRdist pipeline, a later analysis assigned CDR3 sequences along with most-parsimonious VDJ recombination scenarios. In a later analysis, every TCR beta chain was defined by the combination of its CDR3 amino acid sequence and its V-gene family, and reads without a unique V-gene family were dropped. In a later analysis, 500 to 700 highly shared, low-generation-probability nucleotide sequences were removed to address suspected cross-contamination and a sequencing artifact. In a later analysis, a clonal expansion index was calculated for each public chain from normalized within-repertoire ranks of inferred template counts. In a later analysis, generation probabilities were computed using a VDJ recombination model fitted to out-of-frame rearrangements, and the results were checked against IGoR. In a later analysis, hypergeometric tests were used to score TCR-TCR, TCR-HLA and TCR-CMV co-occurrence, with a repertoire-size bias correction applied to TCR pairs. To estimate false discovery rates, a later analysis permuted the HLA or CMV assignments 20 times. In a later analysis, co-occurring TCRs were grouped with DBSCAN, and TCRdist sequence similarity was added when clustering was performed within HLA-allele-positive subsets. Repertoires with fewer than 30,000 or more than 120,000 public chains, plus five repertoires with anomalous nucleotide sharing, were excluded from co-occurrence clustering. Not all clones reach the TCRdb copy of this immuneACCESS table, which keeps in-frame sequences only. Checked studies attribute under half of the gap to unresolved V genes and leave the rest unexplained. That table furnishes V, J and clone size, whereas the DNA furnished D and trimming. This sample holds under 200,000 clones; around 75% were observed only once. The ten largest clones represent 1.5% to 2% of the sample.

This sample was included in a study of cytomegalovirus exposure and HLA in healthy donors (TCRdb year 2017). Study-level background: An earlier analysis of some 550 of the donors reported 276 Gb of sequence data and some 100 million unique TCR beta sequences from about 179 million T cells. An early release covering 550 to 650 HLA-typed donors comprised approximately 300 gigabases of sequencing data and tens of millions of unique TCR sequences. Of the 350 to 400 genotyped donors, 65% to 90% fell in the genetic ancestry cluster associated with self-reported Caucasian donors. The aim of the study was to test whether cataloging public T cell receptors could identify signatures of past pathogen exposure. The study used immunosequencing to profile the T cell repertoires of some 600 subjects and linked those repertoires to cytomegalovirus serostatus. In addition to the first cohort of 666 subjects, a separate validation cohort of under 150 different subjects was used. High-throughput TCR immunosequencing, statistical association of individual TCRs with disease status, and machine learning were combined to predict cytomegalovirus infection status. To study patterns of TCR occurrence, a later analysis re-analyzed previously published TCR beta repertoires from under 750 donors and added high-resolution HLA genotyping. Rather than using new phenotypic data, the later analysis identified candidate immune exposures from TCR beta sequences and from how often those sequences occurred across donors. An earlier analysis of around 540 of the donors applied high-throughput TCR beta sequencing to assess whether each TCR beta V gene segment acted as functional or pseudogenic. Donor age, sex, ethnicity and CMV serostatus were compiled alongside the repertoire data. In a later genetic analysis, genome-wide SNP genotypes for about 65% of the 666 donors were used, and that subset was treated as a discovery cohort. All discovery cohort repertoires had been generated using a single sequencing platform. HLA typing included class I and class II loci at four-digit resolution. The number of typed donors differed by locus: roughly 629-630 for A, B, C, DRB1 and DQB1; 522 for DQA1; some 610 for DPA1; and about 450 for DPB1. Because of strong linkage in the cohort, roughly five DR-DQ haplotypes were treated as single units for association and clustering. Among roughly 370 genotyped donors of the cohort, an average of about 240,000 unique TCR beta nucleotide sequences were sequenced per donor, around a sixth of them non-productive.

The cohort consisted of more than 650 healthy bone marrow donors. At the time of sampling, all cohort members were nominally healthy, though unrecorded immune exposures were likely present. The donor tested CMV seronegative, placing the donor among the approximately 400 seronegative members of the cohort. A peripheral blood sample was provided by each donor, and peripheral blood mononuclear cells were used for TCR beta sequencing. Genomic DNA was extracted from the blood cell samples with the Qiagen DNeasy Blood Extraction Kit. The paper as a whole reports these results and caveats: In a later analysis, HLA-associated TCR beta chains were found to be more clonally expanded and to have lower generation probabilities than equally common non-associated chains. Most TCR sequences were seen in very few donors, while some public TCRs were found in many individuals. A later analysis found that TCR association rates varied across HLA loci, with DRB1 alleles showing the most associated TCRs and HLA-C alleles the fewest. In a later genetic analysis, fewer N-insertions in productive TCRs were reported among donors in an Asian-associated ancestry cluster than the roughly 700-donor mean. Linkage disequilibrium might explain the correlated functional status among segregating V segments, but an unknown experimental factor could not be ruled out. V-gene and J-gene trimming of TCR beta chains was associated with a missense DCLRE1C variant in a later genetic analysis, and the association was replicated in an independent cohort. According to a later analysis, most CMV-associated TCR beta chains appeared to be HLA-restricted, and the HLA associations seemed to be driven largely by CMV exposure. An earlier analysis of approximately 540 of the donors showed that most TCR beta V segments appeared in productive rearrangements either about 87% or about 30% of the time, which broadly matched IMGT annotations. A further reported finding was that TCR beta sequences accurately predicted the HLA-A and HLA-B alleles for most subjects in the first cohort. The classifier was reported to diagnose cytomegalovirus status with high specificity and sensitivity in both the original and validation cohorts. The only immune exposure information available for the cohort was CMV serostatus. The presence/absence analyses assumed that sequencing depth was roughly uniform across donors, and that assumption may not be true. In the study, around 150 TCR beta chains were listed as associated with cytomegalovirus. The authors suggested that the approach could potentially be generalized to other disease states and immunological phenotypes. In this cohort, only TCR beta chains were sequenced, and detectable features were limited by the absence of alpha or paired-chain data. Because some donors lacked HLA typing at each locus, the association tests relied only on the typed subset. When HLA alleles, especially DR and DQ, strongly co-occurred, attributing TCR associations to individual alleles was difficult. In a later analysis, several top co-occurrence clusters were reported to appear linked to parvovirus B19, influenza, CMV and Epstein-Barr virus. Over 15 rarely observed V segments, including chromosome 9 orphons, were excluded from the earlier analysis of approximately 500 of the donors because counts were too low. In vitro tests confirmed that three of the cytomegalovirus-associated TCR beta chains recognize cytomegalovirus antigens. The 87-base-pair reads could not distinguish some IMGT-functional V segments, including TRBV6-2 and TRBV6-3, so those segments were excluded. A cluster of highly shared sequence variants was judged likely to represent a technical artifact of the sequencing pipeline. Specific HLA alleles were associated with about 17,000 TCR beta sequences at a false discovery rate of 0.05 in a later analysis.

The sequence derives from a woman in her twenties or thirties in good health and CMV-seronegative. Sequencing used PBMCs. The chain joins TRBV4-2 to TRBJ1-5, with the D gene not confidently named. The sequenced DNA: TGTGCCAGCAGCCAAGGGGGTCAGACCCTAGCAGGTCAGCCCCAGCATTTT. This is translated as CASSQGGQTLAGQPQHF.